The 3 T cell receptor beta chains given below trace back to one sample, sequenced in a study of patients and donors after allogeneic stem cell transplantation. TCRdb re-analysed the RT-PCR reads in MiXCR, keeping a single row per CDR3 protein. The sample includes 150,000 or so distinct CDR3 sequences, approximately 25% of them seen just once. The material sequenced was blood, either unsorted or a sorted T cell fraction (not recorded which). The receptors were gathered from a human donor who was either an allogeneic HSCT recipient or a stem cell or donor lymphocyte infusion donor (not recorded which). It is not recorded whose cells these are; they may come from a transplant donor.

The chain's CDR3 is CASSERANYGYTF. In DNA, the CDR3 is TGTGCCAGCAGTGAAAGGGCCAACTATGGCTACACCTTC. The rearrangement joins TRBV6-1 to TRBJ1-2; no firm D call. V was shortened by 2 bases and J by 2 bases, with 6 bases between the two germline ends. CDR3 length: 13 residues. Germline values: CDR1 MNHNS, CDR2 SASEGT.

This clonotype was seen more than once but under ten times. The CDR3 protein is CSARDGPSDYGYTF. Written as DNA, the CDR3 is TGCAGTGCTAGAGATGGCCCGTCTGACTATGGCTACACCTTC. The chain links TRBV20-1 to TRBJ1-2; D is ambiguous. V was cut by 0 bases and J by 3 bases, with 11 bases left in between. Germline values: CDR1 DFQATT, CDR2 SNEGSKA (reference sequence). The CDR3 loop spans 14 amino acids.

This clonotype was counted ten times or more. The CDR3 region has the DNA TGTGCCAGCAGACCTCGGGACAGGAACTATGGCTACACCTTC. Encoded protein: CASRPRDRNYGYTF. The genes are TRBV6-8 and TRBJ1-2, with TRBD1 matching over 8 bases. The germline gives CDR1 MNHGY, CDR2 SAAAGT. This CDR3 region has 14 residues. V lost 6 bases to trimming and J lost 2 bases; unmatched junction nucleotides: 5.